These 8 T cell receptor beta chains originate from one sample sequenced in a study of PD-L1 blockade in urothelial cancer. The data were produced by immunoSEQ multiplex PCR, yet TCRdb's version contains in-frame clones alone and is incomplete. The repertoire includes under 50,000 clones, around 90% of them detected once, and 8.3% sits in the top ten. Here the sequenced sample was PBMCs, taken around atezolizumab (anti-PD-L1) treatment. Receptor source: a man aged 70 or older with urothelial cancer.

The V call is TRBV5-1, the J call TRBJ2-6, with D hard to call. Trimming pared 0 bases from V and 2 bases from J, leaving 6 bases between. CDR1 is SGHRS, CDR2 YFSETQ, per germline. The CDR3 is 15 amino acids. CDR3 sequence: CASSLGSPGANVLTF. The DNA for the CDR3 is TGCGCCAGCAGCTTGGGTAGCCCTGGGGCCAACGTCCTGACTTTC. The full variable domain, completed using reference TRBV5-1 and TRBJ2-6, is KAGVTQTPRYLIKTRGQQVTLSCSPISGHRSVSWYQQTPGQGLQFLFEYFSETQRNKGNFPGRFSGRQFSNSRSEMNVSTLELGDSALYLCASSLGSPGANVLTFGAGSRLTVL.

The chain has TRBV18 and TRBJ1-5; D not certain. Between the trimmed V and J ends, which lost 3 bases and 0 bases, there was a span of 9 bases. CDR3 length: 15 amino acids. Germline CDR1 and CDR2: KGHSH and LQKENI. The CDR3 DNA follows: TGTGCCAGCTCACCGTACTCCTCTAGCAATCAGCCCCAGCATTTT. This translates into CASSPYSSSNQPQHF.

The chain couples TRBV9 to TRBJ2-1; 7 nucleotides agree with TRBD1. CDR3 length: 12 amino acids. Trimming took 7 bases from V and 6 from J; bases not matched to a gene: 4. Germline V gene sequence: CDR1 SGDLS, CDR2 YYNGEE. This CDR3 is CASADRANEQFF. CDR3 nucleotides: TGTGCCAGCGCCGACAGGGCCAATGAGCAGTTCTTC.

The rearrangement joins TRBV29-1 to TRBJ1-1, with a tentative D call TRBD1 (6 bases). Germline CDR1 and CDR2: SQVTM and ANQGSEA. The CDR3 has 13 amino acids. V lost 4 bases and J lost 1, with 10 bases in between. The chain's CDR3 is CSVVRRGNTEAFF. Here the CDR3 DNA reads TGCAGCGTTGTTCGCAGGGGGAACACTGAAGCTTTCTTT.

Turning to this clone: The same CDR3 also results from other DNA sequences found in this sample. The chain recombines TRBV19 with TRBJ2-2; 7 nucleotides align to TRBD2. Germline V gives CDR1 LNHDA, CDR2 SQIVND (reference sequence). V lost 5 bases, J lost 4 bases, and 7 bases stayed unmatched. CDR3 size: 15 residues. The chain's CDR3 is CASSVGAGSTGELFF. DNA for the CDR3: TGTGCCAGTAGTGTGGGAGCGGGAAGCACCGGGGAGCTGTTTTTT.

The genes are TRBV5-1 and TRBJ2-3, with 7 bases fitting TRBD1. V shed 5 bases and J 0 bases; nucleotides not matched to a gene: 3. The CDR3 has 14 residues. Germline loops: CDR1 SGHRS, CDR2 YFSETQ. The CDR3 bases are TGCGCCAGCAGTACAGGGGTTAGCACAGATACGCAGTATTTT. The encoded protein is CASSTGVSTDTQYF.

V and J are TRBV2 and TRBJ1-1; D remains unclear. The V and J ends lost 8 bases and 0 bases respectively, with 10 bases between them. CDR3 size: 13 residues. Germline CDR1 is SNHLY and CDR2 is FYNNEI. Here the CDR3 DNA reads TGTGCCAGCGGGAGTAGGATGAACACTGAAGCTTTCTTT. Residues: CASGSRMNTEAFF.

This clone is medium-sized in the sample. The chain recombines TRBV19 with TRBJ1-5, with no clear D. There are 17 residues in the CDR3. Germline lookup yields CDR1 LNHDA and CDR2 SQIVND (reference sequence). The ends were cut back, 4 bases at V and 3 bases at J, with 19 bases in the middle. This CDR3 reads CASSTQKRSGINQPQHF. The CDR3 bases are TGTGCCAGTAGTACCCAAAAAAGATCGGGGATCAATCAGCCCCAGCATTTT. The variable domain in full, with the rest retrieved from reference TRBV19 and TRBJ1-5, is DGGITQSPKYLFRKEGQNVTLSCEQNLNHDAMYWYRQDPGQGLRLIYYSQIVNDFQKGDIAEGYSVSREKKESFPLTVTSAQKNPTAFYLCASSTQKRSGINQPQHFGDGTRLSIL.